This T cell receptor beta chain was documented in a study of T cell changes during pregnancy in multiple sclerosis (dated by TCRdb to between 2018 and 2021). With respect to the entire study: Changes in the T cell repertoire over the course of pregnancy were examined in this study in women with multiple sclerosis.

The method behind the library was the immunoSEQ multiplex PCR assay. What TCRdb holds here is the immuneACCESS table cut down to in-frame rearrangements. Part of the clones is not present; checked against another copy, under half of the missing clones reflect an unresolved V gene, and the others are unexplained. This sample gives about 75,000 clones in total; 80% to 90% of them show up just once. The biggest ten clones account for 0.7% to 0.9% of the sample. Of note for this clone: The target of this receptor is not known. Base qualities are not at hand, and no much larger clone is one base apart.

The CDR3 goes from the cysteine to the phenylalanine over 12 residues. Only the CDR3 DNA stays, 36 bases, in frame from base 1. V is shortened by 4 bases, J by 8 bases, and the region joining them spans 11 bases. According to the germline V gene, CDR1 reads SGHNT and CDR2 reads YENEEA. The sequenced sample was peripheral blood, obtained in the first trimester of pregnancy. The receptor's source is a female donor in good health, enrolled as a control in a pregnancy study. The rearrangement combines TRBV11-3 with TRBJ1-1, with the D gene too uncertain to name. The CDR3 region reads CASSYRTGEAFF. DNA sequence: TGTGCCAGCAGCTACCGGACGGGAGAAGCTTTCTTT.